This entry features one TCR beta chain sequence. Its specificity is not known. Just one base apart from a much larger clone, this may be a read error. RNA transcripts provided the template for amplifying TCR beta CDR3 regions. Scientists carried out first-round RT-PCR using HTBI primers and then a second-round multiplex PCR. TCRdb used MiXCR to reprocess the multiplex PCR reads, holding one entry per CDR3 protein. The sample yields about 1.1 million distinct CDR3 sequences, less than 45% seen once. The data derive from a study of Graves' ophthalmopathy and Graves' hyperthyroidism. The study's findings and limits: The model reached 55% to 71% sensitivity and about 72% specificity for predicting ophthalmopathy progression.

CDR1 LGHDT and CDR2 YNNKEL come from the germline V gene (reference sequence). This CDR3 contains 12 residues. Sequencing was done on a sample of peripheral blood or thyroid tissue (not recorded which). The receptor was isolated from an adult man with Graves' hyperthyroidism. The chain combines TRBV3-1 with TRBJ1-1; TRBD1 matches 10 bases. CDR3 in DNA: TGTGCCGGCAGTTGGGGACAGGGGGAAGCTTTCTTT. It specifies CAGSWGQGEAFF.